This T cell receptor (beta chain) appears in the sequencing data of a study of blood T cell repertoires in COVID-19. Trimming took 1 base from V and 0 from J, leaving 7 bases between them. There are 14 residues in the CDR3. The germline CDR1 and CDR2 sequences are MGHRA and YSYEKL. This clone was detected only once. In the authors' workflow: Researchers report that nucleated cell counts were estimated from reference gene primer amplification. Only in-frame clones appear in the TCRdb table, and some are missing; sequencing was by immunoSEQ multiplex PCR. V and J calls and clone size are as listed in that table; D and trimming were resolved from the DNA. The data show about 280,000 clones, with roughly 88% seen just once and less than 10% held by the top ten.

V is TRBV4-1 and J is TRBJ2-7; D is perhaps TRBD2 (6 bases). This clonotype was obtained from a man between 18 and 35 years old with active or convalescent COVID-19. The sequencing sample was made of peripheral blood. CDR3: CASSQGRGSYEQYF. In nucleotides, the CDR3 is TGCGCCAGCAGCCAAGGGCGGGGCTCCTACGAGCAGTACTTC.